The rows below give T cell receptor beta chains drawn from one sample of a study of shared T cell receptors in the human thymus. The repertoire was sequenced with immunoSEQ multiplex PCR; TCRdb's copy has only in-frame clones and lacks some. Of fewer than 700,000 clones listed, approximately 90% are singletons. This sample was also put to use in a study of human thymus T cells.

Sequencing was performed on thymocytes. These receptors came from a boy younger than two with a congenital heart defect. Each CDR3 is given with its conserved first and last residue. The order of the fields is D gene, V gene, clone size, J gene, CDR3 DNA, CDR3 protein. The D gene is left open where the match is weak. Size is omitted from some rows. Given values are once, few, many or a class for expanded clones.

TRBD1	TRBV18	-	TRBJ2-1	TGTGCCAGCTCACCACCGGACAGGGGGCCCTACAATGAGCAGTTCTTC	CASSPPDRGPYNEQFF
-	TRBV4-3	-	TRBJ2-7	TGCGCCAGCAGCCAAGGCCACTGCTCCCAGGCAGCCTACGAGCAGTACTTC	CASSQGHCSQAAYEQYF
TRBD2	TRBV6-1	-	TRBJ2-7	TGTGCCAGCCGGACCAAGCGGGAGTCTGGCTACGAGCAGTACTTC	CASRTKRESGYEQYF
-	TRBV7-2	-	TRBJ2-7	TGTGCCAGCAGCGCAAAAGATGGGCGGGACCCTCACTACGAGCAGTACTTC	CASSAKDGRDPHYEQYF
-	TRBV11-3	-	TRBJ2-7	TGTGCCACCACGAGACGGAGGTCTTTCTACGAGCAGTACTTC	CATTRRRSFYEQYF
TRBD1	TRBV5-4	few	TRBJ2-7	TGTGCCAGCAGCTCCGGGACAGGGTACGAGCAGTACTTC	CASSSGTGYEQYF
TRBD2	TRBV2	-	TRBJ2-3	TGTGCCAGCAGTGTTCTTCTAGCGGGAGAACTCACAGATACGCAGTATTTT	CASSVLLAGELTDTQYF
-	TRBV5-6	-	TRBJ2-7	TGTGCCAGCAGCTTGGATCTGGAGGGTGGGGCGCGGGAGCAGTACTTC	CASSLDLEGGAREQYF
-	TRBV18	once	TRBJ1-3	TGTGCCAGCTCACCACAAAACCCTCATAACCGGGGAAACACCATATATTTT	CASSPQNPHNRGNTIYF
TRBD2	TRBV2	once	TRBJ2-7	TGTGCCAGCGGGACTAGCGGGAGGACCGTATACGAGCAGTACTTC	CASGTSGRTVYEQYF
-	TRBV27	-	TRBJ1-5	TGTGCCAGCAGTTTATCTACACAGGGTGATCAGCCCCAGCATTTT	CASSLSTQGDQPQHF
TRBD1	TRBV30	-	TRBJ1-1	TGTGCCTGGAGTGTACAGGGGAAATTGAACACTGAAGCTTTCTTT	CAWSVQGKLNTEAFF
TRBD2	TRBV6-1	-	TRBJ2-1	TGTGCCAGCAGTGATGAGCGGGGTACAAATGAGCAGTTCTTC	CASSDERGTNEQFF
TRBD2	TRBV10-3	once	TRBJ2-7	TGTGCCATCAATGAGCGGGATGTCTCCTACGAGCAGTACTTC	CAINERDVSYEQYF
-	TRBV11-2	-	TRBJ2-7	TGTGCCAGCAGCTTCCTTTTGACACGGGGCTACGAGCAGTACTTC	CASSFLLTRGYEQYF
TRBD2	TRBV30	-	TRBJ2-1	TGTGCCTGGACCCAAGCGGGAGCCTCCTACAATGAGCAGTTCTTC	CAWTQAGASYNEQFF
TRBD1	TRBV4-1	-	TRBJ2-2	TGCGCCAGCAGCCAAGATATCGTCCGGACAGGGAGGAACACCGGGGAGCTGTTTTTT	CASSQDIVRTGRNTGELFF
-	TRBV5-6	-	TRBJ1-3	TGTGCCAGCAGCTTGGGTAGCTCTGGAAACACCATATATTTT	CASSLGSSGNTIYF
-	TRBV4-3	-	TRBJ1-2	TGCGCCAGCAGCCTAGAACGGAGCTTTAACTATGGCTACACCTTC	CASSLERSFNYGYTF